This T cell receptor beta chain was captured by sequencing in a study of T cell responses to AZD1222 COVID-19 vaccine. The CDR3 contains 13 residues. The germline V gene has CDR1 MNHEY and CDR2 SMNVEV (reference sequence). The V segment lost 6 bases and the J segment 1 base; nucleotides outside the gene matches: 0. Sequencing was performed with immunoSEQ multiplex PCR; in TCRdb, only in-frame clones are kept and a portion is missing. This repertoire shows approximately 140,000 clones, 91% found once; its top ten account for 1.4%. The source material was peripheral blood, sampled on day 0 of AZD1222 vaccination. The receptor comes from an adult in good health. This chain joins TRBV27 and TRBJ2-3; TRBD2 agrees at 8 bases. DNA for the CDR3: TGTGCCAGCAGGCGGGGGGGCACAGATACGCAGTATTTT. It encodes CASRRGGTDTQYF.